The following is a TCR beta chain sequence with its context. This record comes from a study of blood T cell repertoires in COVID-19. Assay: immunoSEQ multiplex PCR; the TCRdb copy retains only in-frame clones and omits some. The table shows a few hundred thousand clones, with 85% occurring only once. The CDR3 loop spans 13 amino acids. The germline V gene encodes CDR1 MNHNY and CDR2 SVGAGI (reference sequence). V was cut by 2 bases and J by 5 bases, with 9 bases left in between. The source is a woman between 18 and 29 years old with acute or convalescent COVID-19. The material sequenced was peripheral blood. V usage is TRBV6-6 and J usage is TRBJ2-5, with unresolved D. CDR3 sequence: CASSYGSGETQYF. The CDR3 nucleotides are TGTGCCAGCAGTTACGGATCGGGTGAGACCCAGTACTTC.